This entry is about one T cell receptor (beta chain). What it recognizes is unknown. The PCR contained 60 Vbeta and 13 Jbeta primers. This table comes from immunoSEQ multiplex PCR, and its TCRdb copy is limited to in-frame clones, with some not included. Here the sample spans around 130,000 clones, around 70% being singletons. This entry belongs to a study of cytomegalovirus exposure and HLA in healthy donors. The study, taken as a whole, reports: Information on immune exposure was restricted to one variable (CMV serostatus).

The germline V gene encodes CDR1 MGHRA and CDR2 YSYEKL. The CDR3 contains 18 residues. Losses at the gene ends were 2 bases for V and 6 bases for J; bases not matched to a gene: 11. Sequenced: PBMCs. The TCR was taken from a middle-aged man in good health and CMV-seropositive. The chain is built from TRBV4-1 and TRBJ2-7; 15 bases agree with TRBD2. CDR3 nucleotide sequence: TGCGCCAGCAGCCAATCCGGGACTAGCGGGAGGTCGGCGATCGAGCAGTACTTC. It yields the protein CASSQSGTSGRSAIEQYF.